Sequencing of this T cell receptor beta chain was carried out in a study of cytomegalovirus exposure and HLA in healthy donors. Study outcomes and limitations: A few CMV-associated chains proved CMV antigen-specific in vitro. A further, later analysis showed that HLA-associated TCR beta chains (compared with equally common others) were more clonally expanded.

Ten or more counts support this clone. Its antigen is unidentified. The V gene's germline CDR1 is DFQATT and CDR2 SNEGSKA (reference sequence). Trimming pared 3 bases from V and 5 bases from J, leaving 7 bases between. The CDR3 sequence is 11 residues long. PCR involved 60 Vbeta and 13 Jbeta primers. TCRdb's table, derived via immunoSEQ multiplex PCR, lists solely in-frame clones and lacks some. The sample has 150,000 to 200,000 clones, 77% seen once; the top ten hold under 1.5%. This TCR came from a woman in her thirties in good health and CMV-seronegative. Input material: PBMCs. The V call is TRBV20-1, the J call TRBJ1-1; D is ambiguous. CDR3 sequence: CSASLKTEAFF. In DNA, the CDR3 is TGCAGTGCTAGTCTAAAAACTGAAGCTTTCTTT.